The present entry profiles one T cell receptor (beta chain) with its context. The donors were all Caucasian adults (living in Nashville, Tennessee). Deep-level running was used for the assay. Approximately 29,000 T cell genomes, or about 270 ng DNA, went into replicate PCRs of unsorted PBMC. The data were produced by immunoSEQ multiplex PCR, yet TCRdb's version contains in-frame clones alone and is incomplete. The sample has about 470,000 clones; 70% to 80% are singletons. This entry belongs to a study of shared clonotypes between healthy human individuals. The CDR3 has 13 residues. The germline gives CDR1 MDHEN, CDR2 SYDVKM. With 7 bases removed from V and 4 bases from J, the gap between germline ends came to 14 bases.

The clonotype originates from a woman between 40 and 50 years old in good health. Some clones in this sample may be carry-over from other donors' samples. Sequenced: PBMCs. The genes are TRBV28 and TRBJ2-7; possible D gene TRBD2, 5 bases. CDR3 nucleotide sequence: TGTGCCAGCAAGGAGGCGGCAGAATACGAGCAGTACTTC. Protein sequence: CASKEAAEYEQYF.